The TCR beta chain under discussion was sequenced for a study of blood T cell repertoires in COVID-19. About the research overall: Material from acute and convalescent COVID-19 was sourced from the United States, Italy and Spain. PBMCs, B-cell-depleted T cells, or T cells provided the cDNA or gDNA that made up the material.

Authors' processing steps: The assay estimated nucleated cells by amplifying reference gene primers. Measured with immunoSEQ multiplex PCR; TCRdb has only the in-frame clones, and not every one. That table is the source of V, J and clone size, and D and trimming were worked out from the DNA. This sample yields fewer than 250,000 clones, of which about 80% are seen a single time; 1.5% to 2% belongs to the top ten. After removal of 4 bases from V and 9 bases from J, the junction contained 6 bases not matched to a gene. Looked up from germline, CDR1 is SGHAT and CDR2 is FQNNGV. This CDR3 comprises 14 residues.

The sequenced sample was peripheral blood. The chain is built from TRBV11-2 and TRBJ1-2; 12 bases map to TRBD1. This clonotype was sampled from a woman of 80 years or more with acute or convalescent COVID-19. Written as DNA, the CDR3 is TGTGCCAGCAGCTCCCCGGGACAGGGGGCTCGCTACACCTTC. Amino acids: CASSSPGQGARYTF.